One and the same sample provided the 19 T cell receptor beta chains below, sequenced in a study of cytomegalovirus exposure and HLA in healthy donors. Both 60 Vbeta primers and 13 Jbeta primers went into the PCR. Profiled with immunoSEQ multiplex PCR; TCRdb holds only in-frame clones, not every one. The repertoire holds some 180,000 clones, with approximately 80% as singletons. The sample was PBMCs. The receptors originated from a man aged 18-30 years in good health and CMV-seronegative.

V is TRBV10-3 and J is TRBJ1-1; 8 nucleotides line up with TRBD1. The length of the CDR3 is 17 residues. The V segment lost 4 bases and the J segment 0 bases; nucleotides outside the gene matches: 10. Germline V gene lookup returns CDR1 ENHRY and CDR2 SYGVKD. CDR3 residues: CAISGKTGATMNTEAFF. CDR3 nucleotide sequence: TGTGCCATCAGTGGTAAGACAGGGGCCACCATGAACACTGAAGCTTTCTTT.

The CDR3 region is CAISSGDPNYGYTF. For the CDR3, the DNA is TGTGCCATCAGTTCAGGGGATCCTAACTATGGCTACACCTTC. This sequence joins TRBV10-3 and TRBJ1-2; tentatively, D is TRBD1 (6 bases). Germline V lookup: CDR1 ENHRY, CDR2 SYGVKD. The V end lost 5 bases, the J end lost 0 bases, and 10 bases lay between the germline ends. The CDR3 extends over 14 amino acids.

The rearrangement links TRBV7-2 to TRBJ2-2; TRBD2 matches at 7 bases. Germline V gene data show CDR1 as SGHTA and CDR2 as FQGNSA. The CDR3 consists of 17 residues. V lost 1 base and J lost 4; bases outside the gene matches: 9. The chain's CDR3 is CASSLGVGGLPTGELFF. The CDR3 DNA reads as TGTGCCAGCAGCTTAGGAGTGGGGGGACTACCCACCGGGGAGCTGTTTTTT.

CDR3 coding DNA: TGTGCCACCAGCAGACCGGACAGGGGGGTAAATCAGCCCCAGCATTTT. This codes for CATSRPDRGVNQPQHF. The rearrangement joins TRBV15 to TRBJ1-5; TRBD1 agrees at 10 bases. With 2 bases clipped from V and 4 bases from J, the junction kept 5 bases outside the gene matches. The CDR3 loop spans 16 amino acids. Germline CDR1 is LNHNV and CDR2 is YYDKDF (reference sequence).

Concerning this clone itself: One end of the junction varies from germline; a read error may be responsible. In DNA form, the CDR3 reads TGTACCAGCAGGGGCAGGGGAAATATGGATTCACCCCTCCACTTT. This sequence encodes CTSRGRGNMDSPLHF. The chain uses TRBV6-6 and TRBJ1-6; tentative D call: TRBD1 (6 bases). The CDR3 sequence is 15 residues long. CDR1 and CDR2 from the germline V gene are MNHNY and SVGAGI (reference sequence).

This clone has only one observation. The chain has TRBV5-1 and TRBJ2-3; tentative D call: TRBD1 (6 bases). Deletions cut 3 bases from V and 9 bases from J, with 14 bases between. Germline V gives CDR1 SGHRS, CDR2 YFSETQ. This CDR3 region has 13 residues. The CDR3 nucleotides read TGCGCCAGCAGCTCGATAGGCACAGGGACGCAGTATTTT. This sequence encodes CASSSIGTGTQYF. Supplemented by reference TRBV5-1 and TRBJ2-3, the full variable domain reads KAGVTQTPRYLIKTRGQQVTLSCSPISGHRSVSWYQQTPGQGLQFLFEYFSETQRNKGNFPGRFSGRQFSNSRSEMNVSTLELGDSALYLCASSSIGTGTQYFGPGTRLTVL.

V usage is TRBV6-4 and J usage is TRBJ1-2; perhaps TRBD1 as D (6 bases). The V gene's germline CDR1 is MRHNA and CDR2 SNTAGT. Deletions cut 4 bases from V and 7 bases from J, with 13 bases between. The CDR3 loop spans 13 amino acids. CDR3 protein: CASSVAGGSGYTF. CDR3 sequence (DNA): TGTGCCAGCAGTGTCGCGGGGGGCTCTGGCTACACCTTC.

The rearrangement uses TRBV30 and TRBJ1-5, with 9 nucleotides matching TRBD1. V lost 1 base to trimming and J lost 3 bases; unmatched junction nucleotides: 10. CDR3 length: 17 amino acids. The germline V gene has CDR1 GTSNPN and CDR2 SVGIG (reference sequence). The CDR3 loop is CAWSGGDRVQSNQPQHF. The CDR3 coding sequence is TGTGCCTGGAGTGGGGGGGACAGGGTTCAATCCAATCAGCCCCAGCATTTT.

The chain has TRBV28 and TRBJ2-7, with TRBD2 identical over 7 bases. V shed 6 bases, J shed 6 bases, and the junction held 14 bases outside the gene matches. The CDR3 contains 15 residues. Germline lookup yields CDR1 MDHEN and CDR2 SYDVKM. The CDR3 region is CASSSAGLGLVEQYF. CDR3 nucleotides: TGTGCCAGCAGCTCCGCCGGACTAGGATTGGTCGAGCAGTACTTC.

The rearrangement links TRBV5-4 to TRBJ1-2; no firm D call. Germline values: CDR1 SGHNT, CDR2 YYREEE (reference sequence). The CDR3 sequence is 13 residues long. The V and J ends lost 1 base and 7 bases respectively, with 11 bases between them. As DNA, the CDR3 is TGTGCCAGCAGCTTGACGGGGATCAGTGGCTACACCTTC. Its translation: CASSLTGISGYTF.

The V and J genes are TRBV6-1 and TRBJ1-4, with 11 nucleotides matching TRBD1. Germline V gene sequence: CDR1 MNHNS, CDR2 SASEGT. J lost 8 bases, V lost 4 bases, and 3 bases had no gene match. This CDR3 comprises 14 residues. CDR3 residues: CASSGDRGWEKLFF. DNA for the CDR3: TGTGCCAGCAGTGGGGACAGGGGGTGGGAAAAACTGTTTTTT.

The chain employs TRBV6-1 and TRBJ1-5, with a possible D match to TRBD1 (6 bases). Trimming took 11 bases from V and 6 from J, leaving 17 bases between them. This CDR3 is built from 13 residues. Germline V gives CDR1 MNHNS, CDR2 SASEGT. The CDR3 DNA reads TGTGCCGGCGGACCCGGGGGGGCTCAGCCCCAGCATTTT. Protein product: CAGGPGGAQPQHF.

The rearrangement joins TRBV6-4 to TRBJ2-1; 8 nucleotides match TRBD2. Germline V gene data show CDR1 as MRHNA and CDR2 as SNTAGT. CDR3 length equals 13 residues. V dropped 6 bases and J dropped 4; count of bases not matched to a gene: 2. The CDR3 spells CASSRGGYNEQFF. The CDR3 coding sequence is TGTGCCAGCAGCCGGGGGGGTTACAATGAGCAGTTCTTC.

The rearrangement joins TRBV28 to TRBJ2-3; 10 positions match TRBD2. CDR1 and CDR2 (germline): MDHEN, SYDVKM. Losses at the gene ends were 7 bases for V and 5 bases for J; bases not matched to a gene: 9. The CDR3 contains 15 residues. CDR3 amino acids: CASTERGGPEDTQYF. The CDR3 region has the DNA TGTGCCAGCACAGAGCGGGGGGGCCCGGAAGATACGCAGTATTTT. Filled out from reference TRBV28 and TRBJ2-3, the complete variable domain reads DVKVTQSSRYLVKRTGEKVFLECVQDMDHENMFWYRQDPGLGLRLIYFSYDVKMKEKGDIPEGYSVSREKKERFSLILESASTNQTSMYLCASTERGGPEDTQYFGPGTRLTVL.

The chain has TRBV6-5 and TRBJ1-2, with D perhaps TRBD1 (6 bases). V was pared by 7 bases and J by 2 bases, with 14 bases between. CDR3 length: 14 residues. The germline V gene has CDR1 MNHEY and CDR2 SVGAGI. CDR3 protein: CASKQGLGNYGYTF. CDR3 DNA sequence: TGTGCCAGCAAACAGGGATTGGGCAACTATGGCTACACCTTC.

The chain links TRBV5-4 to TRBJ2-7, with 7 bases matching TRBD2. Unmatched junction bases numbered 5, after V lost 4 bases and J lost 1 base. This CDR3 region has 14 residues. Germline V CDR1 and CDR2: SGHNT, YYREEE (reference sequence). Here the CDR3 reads CASSAGDWSYEQYF. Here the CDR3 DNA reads TGTGCCAGCAGCGCGGGGGATTGGTCCTACGAGCAGTACTTC. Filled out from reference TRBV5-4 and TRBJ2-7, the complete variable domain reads ETGVTQSPTHLIKTRGQQVTLRCSSQSGHNTVSWYQQALGQGPQFIFQYYREEENGRGNFPPRFSGLQFPNYSSELNVNALELDDSALYLCASSAGDWSYEQYFGPGTRLTVT.

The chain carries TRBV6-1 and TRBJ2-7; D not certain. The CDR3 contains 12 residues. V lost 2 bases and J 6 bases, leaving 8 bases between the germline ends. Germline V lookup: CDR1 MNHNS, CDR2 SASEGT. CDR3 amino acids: CASSESVFEQYF. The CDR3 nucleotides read TGTGCCAGCAGTGAATCGGTCTTCGAGCAGTACTTC.

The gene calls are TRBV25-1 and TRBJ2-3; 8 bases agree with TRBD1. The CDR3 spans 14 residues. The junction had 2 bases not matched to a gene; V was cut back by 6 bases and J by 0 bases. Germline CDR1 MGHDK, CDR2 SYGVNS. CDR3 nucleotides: TGTGCCAGCAGGGACAGGGTGAGCACAGATACGCAGTATTTT. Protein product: CASRDRVSTDTQYF.

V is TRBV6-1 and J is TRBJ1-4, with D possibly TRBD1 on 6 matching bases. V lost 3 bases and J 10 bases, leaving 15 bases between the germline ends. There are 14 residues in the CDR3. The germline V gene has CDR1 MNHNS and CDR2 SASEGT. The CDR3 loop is CASSEGAGPGKLFF. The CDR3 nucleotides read TGTGCCAGCAGTGAGGGGGCAGGGCCCGGAAAACTGTTTTTT.